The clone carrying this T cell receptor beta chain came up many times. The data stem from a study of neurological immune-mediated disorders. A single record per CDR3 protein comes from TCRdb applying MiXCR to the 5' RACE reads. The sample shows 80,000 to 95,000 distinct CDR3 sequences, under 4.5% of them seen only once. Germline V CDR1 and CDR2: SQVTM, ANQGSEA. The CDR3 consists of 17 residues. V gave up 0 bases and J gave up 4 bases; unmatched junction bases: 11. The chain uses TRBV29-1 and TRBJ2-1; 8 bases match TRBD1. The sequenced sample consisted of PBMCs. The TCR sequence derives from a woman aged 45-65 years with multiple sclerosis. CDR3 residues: CSVEDQRGTGKYNEQFF. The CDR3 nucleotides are TGCAGCGTTGAAGATCAAAGAGGGACAGGAAAATACAATGAGCAGTTCTTC.